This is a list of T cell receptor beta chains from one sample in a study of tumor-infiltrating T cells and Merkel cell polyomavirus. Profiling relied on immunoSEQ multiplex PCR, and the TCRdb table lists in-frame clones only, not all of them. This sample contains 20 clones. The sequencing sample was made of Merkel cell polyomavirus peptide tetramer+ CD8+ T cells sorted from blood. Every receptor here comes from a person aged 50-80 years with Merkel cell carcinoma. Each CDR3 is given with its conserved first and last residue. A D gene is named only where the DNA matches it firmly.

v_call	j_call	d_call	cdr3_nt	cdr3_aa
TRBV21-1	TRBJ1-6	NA	TGTGCCAGCAGACACGGTTTAGCTACACATACACATAATTCACCCCTCCACTTT	CASRHGLATHTHNSPLHF
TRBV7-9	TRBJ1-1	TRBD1	TGTGCCAGCAGCTTACCAGGGGGGAACACTGAAGCTTTCTTT	CASSLPGGNTEAFF
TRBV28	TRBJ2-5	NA	TGTGCCAGCCAAACAAATGGAGAGACCCAGTACTTC	CASQTNGETQYF
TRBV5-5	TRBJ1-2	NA	TGTGCCAGCAGGGACGGTAGGGCGGGTGGCTACACCTTC	CASRDGRAGGYTF
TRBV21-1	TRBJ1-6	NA	TGTGCCAGCAGCAATGTTATAGCTACACATACTCATAATTCACCCCTCCACTTT	CASSNVIATHTHNSPLHF
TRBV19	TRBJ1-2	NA	TGTGCCAGTAGTAACTGTTGGGCAAATCGAAAGACCTATGGCTACACCTTC	CASSNCWANRKTYGYTF